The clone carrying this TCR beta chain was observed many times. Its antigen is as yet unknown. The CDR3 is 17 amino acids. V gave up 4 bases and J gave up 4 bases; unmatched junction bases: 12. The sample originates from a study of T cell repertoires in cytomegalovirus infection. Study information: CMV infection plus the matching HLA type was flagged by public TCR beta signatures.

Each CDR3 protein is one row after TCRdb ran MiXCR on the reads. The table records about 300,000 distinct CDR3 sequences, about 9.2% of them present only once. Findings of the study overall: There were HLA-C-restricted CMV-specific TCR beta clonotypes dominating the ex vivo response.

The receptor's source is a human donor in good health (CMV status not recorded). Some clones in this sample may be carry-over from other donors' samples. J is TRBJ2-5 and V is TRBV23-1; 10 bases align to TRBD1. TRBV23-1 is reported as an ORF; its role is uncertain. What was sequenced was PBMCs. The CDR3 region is CASSRGTTGGFGETQYF. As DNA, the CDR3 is TGCGCCAGCAGTCGCGGGACGACAGGGGGCTTTGGAGAGACCCAGTACTTC.